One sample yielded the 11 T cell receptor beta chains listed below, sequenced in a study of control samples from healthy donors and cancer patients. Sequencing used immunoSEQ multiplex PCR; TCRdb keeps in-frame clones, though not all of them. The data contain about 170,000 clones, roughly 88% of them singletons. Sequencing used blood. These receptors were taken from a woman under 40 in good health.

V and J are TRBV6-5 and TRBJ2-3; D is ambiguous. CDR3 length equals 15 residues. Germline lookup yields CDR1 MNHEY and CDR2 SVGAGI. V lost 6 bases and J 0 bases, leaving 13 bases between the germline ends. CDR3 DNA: TGTGCCAGCAGGCGCCAGTTGGACAGCACAGATACGCAGTATTTT. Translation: CASRRQLDSTDTQYF.

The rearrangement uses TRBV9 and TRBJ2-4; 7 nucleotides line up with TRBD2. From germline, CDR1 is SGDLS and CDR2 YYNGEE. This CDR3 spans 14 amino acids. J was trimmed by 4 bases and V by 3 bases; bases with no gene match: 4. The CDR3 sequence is CASSAGGGKNIQYF. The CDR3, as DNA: TGTGCCAGCAGCGCGGGGGGAGGGAAAAACATTCAGTACTTC.

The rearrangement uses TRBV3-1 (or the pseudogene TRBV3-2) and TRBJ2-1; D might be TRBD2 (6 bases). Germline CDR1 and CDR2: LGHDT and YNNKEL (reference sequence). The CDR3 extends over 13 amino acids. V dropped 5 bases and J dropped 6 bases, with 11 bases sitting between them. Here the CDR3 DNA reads TGTGCCAGCAGCGGGGGGTATGGCAATGAGCAGTTCTTC. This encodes CASSGGYGNEQFF.

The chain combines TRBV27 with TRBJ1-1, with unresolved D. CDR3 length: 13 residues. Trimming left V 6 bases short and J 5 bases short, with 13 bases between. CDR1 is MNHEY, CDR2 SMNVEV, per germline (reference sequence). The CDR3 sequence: CASRRGGKTEAFF. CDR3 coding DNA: TGTGCCAGCAGGCGTGGAGGGAAGACTGAAGCTTTCTTT.

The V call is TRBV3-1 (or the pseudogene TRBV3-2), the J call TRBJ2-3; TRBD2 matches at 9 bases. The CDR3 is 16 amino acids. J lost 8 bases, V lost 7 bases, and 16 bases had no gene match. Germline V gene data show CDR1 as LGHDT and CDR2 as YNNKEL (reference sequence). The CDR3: CASTPQSGGSLGTQYF. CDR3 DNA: TGTGCCAGCACCCCTCAGAGCGGGGGGTCGCTGGGTACGCAGTATTTT.

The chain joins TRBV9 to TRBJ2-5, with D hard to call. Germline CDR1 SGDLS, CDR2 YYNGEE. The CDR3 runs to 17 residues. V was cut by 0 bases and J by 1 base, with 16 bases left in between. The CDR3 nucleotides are TGTGCCAGCAGCGTAGTCTCTGGCGGTGAGCCCCAAGAGACCCAGTACTTC. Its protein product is CASSVVSGGEPQETQYF.

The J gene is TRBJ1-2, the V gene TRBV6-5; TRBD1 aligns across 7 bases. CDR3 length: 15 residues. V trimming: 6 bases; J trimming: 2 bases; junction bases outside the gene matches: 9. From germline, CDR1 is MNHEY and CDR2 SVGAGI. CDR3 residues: CASSRVTGSNYGYTF. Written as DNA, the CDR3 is TGTGCCAGCAGCCGGGTGACAGGGAGCAACTATGGCTACACCTTC.

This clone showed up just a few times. The CDR3, as DNA: TGTGCCAGTAGTGTCGGAGGGGACAGGAGGAACACCATATATTTT. It encodes CASSVGGDRRNTIYF. The rearrangement uses TRBV19 and TRBJ1-3, with 8 bases aligning to TRBD1. The CDR3 is 15 residues long. The junction had 10 bases not matched to a gene; V was cut back by 5 bases and J by 7 bases. Germline V gene lookup returns CDR1 LNHDA and CDR2 SQIVND (reference sequence).

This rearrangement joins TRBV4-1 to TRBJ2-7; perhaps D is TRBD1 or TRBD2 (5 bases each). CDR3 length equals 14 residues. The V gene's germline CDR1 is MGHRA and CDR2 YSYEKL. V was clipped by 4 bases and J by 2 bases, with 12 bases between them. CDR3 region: CASSPVRGAYEQYF. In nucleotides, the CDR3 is TGCGCCAGCAGCCCCGTGAGGGGAGCCTACGAGCAGTACTTC.

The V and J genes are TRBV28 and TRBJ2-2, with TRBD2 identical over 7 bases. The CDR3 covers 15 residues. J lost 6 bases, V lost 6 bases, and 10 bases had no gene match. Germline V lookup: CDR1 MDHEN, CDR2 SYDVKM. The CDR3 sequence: CASSTPSGPPGELFF. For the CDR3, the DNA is TGTGCCAGCAGCACCCCTAGCGGCCCGCCCGGGGAGCTGTTTTTT.

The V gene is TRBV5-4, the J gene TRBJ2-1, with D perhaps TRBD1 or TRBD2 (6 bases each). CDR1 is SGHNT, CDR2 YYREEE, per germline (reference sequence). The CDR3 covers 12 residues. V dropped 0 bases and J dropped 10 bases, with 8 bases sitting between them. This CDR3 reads CASSLGGAEQFF. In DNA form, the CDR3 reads TGTGCCAGCAGCTTGGGGGGGGCCGAGCAGTTCTTC. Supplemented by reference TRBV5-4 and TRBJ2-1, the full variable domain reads ETGVTQSPTHLIKTRGQQVTLRCSSQSGHNTVSWYQQALGQGPQFIFQYYREEENGRGNFPPRFSGLQFPNYSSELNVNALELDDSALYLCASSLGGAEQFFGPGTRLTVL.